These 21 T cell receptor beta chains were all obtained from the same sample, sequenced in a study of glioma-infiltrating T cells. The iRepertoire nested amplicon-rescue multiplex PCR amplified TCR alpha and beta CDR3s from RNA. TCRdb independently ran MiXCR on the multiplex PCR reads; one entry per CDR3 protein. The sample records 85,000 to 110,000 distinct CDR3 sequences, 29% being singletons. The sample consisted of glioma tissue, nonneoplastic brain tissue, or PBMCs (not recorded which). All receptors derive from a human donor with low-grade glioma or glioblastoma, undergoing nonglioma brain surgery, or in good health (not recorded which).

The chain combines TRBV7-2 with TRBJ2-7; possibly TRBD1 for D (6 bases). Per the germline V gene, CDR1 is SGHTA and CDR2 is FQGNSA. This CDR3 contains 16 residues. V gave up 4 bases and J gave up 6 bases, with 22 bases separating them. The CDR3 is CASSSGVESQVGEQYF. The CDR3 DNA follows: TGTGCCAGCAGCTCAGGGGTGGAGAGTCAGGTGGGCGAGCAGTACTTC. Complete variable domain (other parts from reference TRBV7-2 and TRBJ2-7): GAGVSQSPSNKVTEKGKDVELRCDPISGHTALYWYRQSLGQGLEFLIYFQGNSAPDKSGLPSDRFSAERTGGSVSTLTIQRTQQEDSAVYLCASSSGVESQVGEQYFGPGTRLTVT.

The table lists this clonotype with a few counts. This chain links TRBV6-1 with TRBJ2-7; TRBD2 matches at 9 bases. CDR1 and CDR2 (germline): MNHNS, SASEGT. The CDR3 runs 16 residues. V gave up 5 bases and J gave up 2 bases; unmatched junction bases: 10. CDR3 region: CASSYGAGGGAYEQYF. CDR3 coding DNA: TGTGCCAGCAGTTATGGGGCGGGGGGGGGTGCCTACGAGCAGTACTTC.

There are many counts of this clonotype. The chain employs TRBV6-1 and TRBJ1-5; possible D gene TRBD1, 6 bases. The CDR3 consists of 13 residues. Looked up from germline, CDR1 is MNHNS and CDR2 is SASEGT. V was pared by 7 bases and J by 7 bases, with 14 bases between. The CDR3 spells CASMPGGWQPQHF. The CDR3 nucleotides read TGTGCCAGCATGCCCGGGGGCTGGCAGCCCCAGCATTTT.

This clonotype occurred many times. This chain connects TRBV28 to TRBJ1-5; tentative D call: TRBD1 (6 bases). Per germline, CDR1 MDHEN and CDR2 SYDVKM. The V gene lost 9 bases and the J gene lost 9 bases, with 24 bases spanning the gap. The CDR3 sequence is 15 residues long. CDR3 protein: CASIPGQSSISPQHF. The CDR3 DNA follows: TGTGCCAGTATCCCGGGACAATCGAGCATTTCGCCCCAGCATTTT.

This clonotype showed up many times. The J gene is TRBJ1-5, the V gene TRBV15; unclear D gene. The CDR3 is 13 amino acids. V was shortened by 6 bases and J by 9 bases, with 15 bases between the two germline ends. Germline CDR1 reads LNHNV; CDR2 reads YYDKDF (reference sequence). DNA for the CDR3: TGTGCCACCAGGTGGGGTCAAATGGGGCCCCAGCATTTT. It encodes CATRWGQMGPQHF.

There are many counts of this clonotype. The CDR3 here is CSAFLTQQETQYF. DNA for the CDR3: TGCAGTGCCTTTCTCACACAGCAAGAGACCCAGTACTTC. The V gene is TRBV20-1, the J gene TRBJ2-5; D is undetermined. The V end was cut by 6 bases, the J end by 2 bases, with 13 bases between. The germline gives CDR1 DFQATT, CDR2 SNEGSKA (reference sequence). This CDR3 has 13 residues.

This clonotype was counted ten times or more. The gene calls are TRBV28 and TRBJ2-7, with a tentative D call TRBD2 (6 bases). Looked up from germline, CDR1 is MDHEN and CDR2 is SYDVKM. The CDR3 sequence is 13 residues long. The V and J ends lost 10 bases and 3 bases respectively, with 16 bases between them. DNA of the CDR3: TGTGCCACCACCGGGGGAAAAAACTACGAGCAGTACTTC. Its protein product is CATTGGKNYEQYF.

This clonotype was recorded many times. The rearrangement joins TRBV20-1 to TRBJ1-2; D possibly corresponds to TRBD1 (6 bases). This CDR3 contains 12 residues. Germline V lookup: CDR1 DFQATT, CDR2 SNEGSKA (reference sequence). V was trimmed by 3 bases and J by 14 bases, leaving 19 bases between them. CDR3 amino acids: CSASRQVYVNTF. Here the CDR3 DNA reads TGCAGTGCTAGCCGACAGGTCTATGTTAATACCTTC.

In the case of this clonotype: A much larger clonotype is one base distant, so this may be a read error. The J gene is TRBJ1-2, the V gene TRBV7-2; the D is unclear. CDR3 size: 12 residues. Germline lookup yields CDR1 SGHTA and CDR2 FQGNSA. Trimming pared 1 base from V and 12 bases from J, leaving 12 bases between. The CDR3 sequence is CASSLVRTGNTF. In DNA form, the CDR3 reads TGTGCCAGCAGCTTAGTACGGACGGGCAACACCTTC.

Comments on this clonotype: This sequence may be a read error, since a much larger clone differs from it by one base. The CDR3 DNA sequence: TGTGCCAGCTCACCTGACAGGGGAGGTAACGAGCAGTACTTC. It yields the protein CASSPDRGGNEQYF. The rearrangement uses TRBV18 and TRBJ2-7, with 8 bases aligning to TRBD1. The V and J ends lost 3 bases and 5 bases, in that order; junction bases with no gene match: 6. Germline values: CDR1 KGHSH, CDR2 LQKENI. This CDR3 region has 14 residues. Combining the CDR3 with reference TRBV18 and TRBJ2-7 gives the whole variable domain NAGVMQNPRHLVRRRGQEARLRCSPMKGHSHVYWYRQLPEEGLKFMVYLQKENIIDESGMPKERFSAEFPKEGPSILRIQQVVRGDSAAYFCASSPDRGGNEQYFGPGTRLTVT.

With respect to this clonotype: A much bigger clone sits one base away, suggesting this may be a read error. The J gene is TRBJ2-2, the V gene TRBV27, with 8 nucleotides matching TRBD1. Trimming at V came to 2 bases and at J to 2 bases, leaving 7 bases not matched to a gene. The CDR3 has 17 residues. Germline lookup yields CDR1 MNHEY and CDR2 SMNVEV (reference sequence). The CDR3 sequence is CASSLIPAGGNTGELFF. The CDR3 DNA follows: TGTGCCAGCAGTTTAATCCCGGCAGGGGGCAACACCGGGGAGCTGTTTTTT.

The CDR3 nucleotides are TGTGCCAGCACTCCGGGCCCACAGGGCAACTATGGCTACACCTTC. The encoded protein is CASTPGPQGNYGYTF. The chain recombines TRBV12-3 or TRBV12-4 with TRBJ1-2, with D perhaps TRBD1 (6 bases). The CDR3 spans 15 residues. Trimming stripped 7 bases from V and 2 bases from J, with 17 bases between.

The genes are TRBV12-3 or TRBV12-4 and TRBJ1-2; D not certain. This CDR3 spans 12 amino acids. With 3 bases removed from V and 4 bases from J, the gap between germline ends came to 6 bases. In DNA form, the CDR3 reads TGTGCCAGCAGTTTGGATGCCTATGGCTACACCTTC. Translating it yields CASSLDAYGYTF.

This clonotype was detected ten times or more. The rearrangement joins TRBV7-2 to TRBJ2-5; the D gene is possibly TRBD1 (5 bases). The CDR3 covers 12 residues. The V gene's germline CDR1 is SGHTA and CDR2 FQGNSA. V was pared by 7 bases and J by 4 bases, with 10 bases between. DNA of the CDR3: TGTGCCAGCACAGGGAACGCAGAGACCCAGTACTTC. This sequence encodes CASTGNAETQYF. Full variable domain (remainder filled in from reference TRBV7-2 and TRBJ2-5): GAGVSQSPSNKVTEKGKDVELRCDPISGHTALYWYRQSLGQGLEFLIYFQGNSAPDKSGLPSDRFSAERTGGSVSTLTIQRTQQEDSAVYLCASTGNAETQYFGPGTRLLVL.

At least ten counts were recorded for this clonotype. The chain is built from TRBV12-3 or TRBV12-4 and TRBJ2-7; 7 bases fit TRBD1. This CDR3 comprises 14 residues. Losses at the gene ends were 2 bases for V and 2 bases for J; bases not matched to a gene: 3. The CDR3 loop reads CASSLNRGPYEQYF. The CDR3 region has the DNA TGTGCCAGCAGTTTAAACAGGGGACCCTACGAGCAGTACTTC.

This clonotype came up a few times. The chain links TRBV2 to TRBJ2-3, with 11 bases lining up with TRBD2. The length of the CDR3 is 16 residues. Germline CDR1 and CDR2: SNHLY and FYNNEI. With V trimmed by 6 bases and J by 5 bases, 10 bases remained unmatched. DNA of the CDR3: TGTGCCAGCAGAAAAACGTGGGGACTAGCGGAAGATACGCAGTATTTT. It translates to CASRKTWGLAEDTQYF.

The gene calls are TRBV7-2 and TRBJ2-5; possibly TRBD2 for D (7 bases). CDR1 SGHTA and CDR2 FQGNSA come from the germline V gene. The V gene lost 6 bases and the J gene lost 5 bases, with 13 bases spanning the gap. The CDR3 covers 13 residues. CDR3 region: CASREGGGETQYF. In nucleotides, the CDR3 is TGTGCCAGCAGGGAGGGGGGAGGGGAGACCCAGTACTTC.

This clonotype was seen repeatedly, ten times or more. V gene TRBV4-2 combines with J gene TRBJ1-1; unclear D gene. V was cut by 0 bases and J by 1 base, with 9 bases left in between. The CDR3 sequence is 15 residues long. Germline CDR1 and CDR2: LGHNA and YNFKEQ. The DNA of the CDR3 is TGTGCCAGCAGCCAAGACCCAGACTCGAACACTGAAGCTTTCTTT. Its translation: CASSQDPDSNTEAFF.

This clonotype has a handful of counts. V gene TRBV18 combines with J gene TRBJ2-3; 12 positions agree with TRBD2. J was trimmed by 4 bases and V by 2 bases; bases with no gene match: 7. This CDR3 comprises 17 residues. Germline V gives CDR1 KGHSH, CDR2 LQKENI. The CDR3 spells CASSPSGLAGGSDTQYF. In DNA, the CDR3 is TGTGCCAGCTCACCATCGGGGCTAGCGGGGGGGTCAGATACGCAGTATTTT.

This clonotype occurred a few times. The CDR3 loop reads CASTPNSRNQQFF. The CDR3 DNA sequence: TGTGCCAGTACCCCTAATAGCAGAAATCAGCAGTTCTTC. This sequence joins TRBV19 and TRBJ2-1; D uncertain. The CDR3 is 13 residues long. Germline CDR1 reads LNHDA; CDR2 reads SQIVND (reference sequence). Trimming took 7 bases from V and 11 from J, leaving 18 bases between them.

This chain uses TRBV3-1 with TRBJ1-1; D is uncertain. V was clipped by 3 bases and J by 1 base, with 9 bases between them. Germline V gene lookup returns CDR1 LGHDT and CDR2 YNNKEL (reference sequence). The CDR3 runs to 14 residues. Written as DNA, the CDR3 is TGTGCCAGCAGCCAGGAAGGAGGGAACACTGAAGCTTTCTTT. This sequence encodes CASSQEGGNTEAFF.